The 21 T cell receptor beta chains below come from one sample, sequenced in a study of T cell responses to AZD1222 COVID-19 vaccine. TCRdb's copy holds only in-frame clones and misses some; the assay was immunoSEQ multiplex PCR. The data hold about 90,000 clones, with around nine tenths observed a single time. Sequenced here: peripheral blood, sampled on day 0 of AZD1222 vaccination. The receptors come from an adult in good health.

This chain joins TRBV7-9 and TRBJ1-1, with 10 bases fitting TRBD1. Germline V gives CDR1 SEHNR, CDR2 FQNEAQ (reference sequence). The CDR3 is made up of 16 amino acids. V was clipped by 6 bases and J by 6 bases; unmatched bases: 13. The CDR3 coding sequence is TGTGCCAGCAGGACAACGTTGGGACAGGGGCGACCTGAAGCTTTCTTT. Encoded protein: CASRTTLGQGRPEAFF.

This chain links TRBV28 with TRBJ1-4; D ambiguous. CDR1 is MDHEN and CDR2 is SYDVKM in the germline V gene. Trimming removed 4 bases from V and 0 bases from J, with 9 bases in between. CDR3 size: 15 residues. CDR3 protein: CASSSSHATNEKLFF. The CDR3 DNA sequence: TGTGCCAGCAGTTCCTCTCATGCAACTAATGAAAAACTGTTTTTT.

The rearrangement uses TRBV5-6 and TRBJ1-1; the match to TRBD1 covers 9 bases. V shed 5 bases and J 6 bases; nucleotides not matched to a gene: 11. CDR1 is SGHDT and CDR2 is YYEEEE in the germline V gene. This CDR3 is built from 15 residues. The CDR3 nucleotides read TGTGCCAGCAGATCCTCCGGACAGGGGTGGCCTGAAGCTTTCTTT. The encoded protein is CASRSSGQGWPEAFF.

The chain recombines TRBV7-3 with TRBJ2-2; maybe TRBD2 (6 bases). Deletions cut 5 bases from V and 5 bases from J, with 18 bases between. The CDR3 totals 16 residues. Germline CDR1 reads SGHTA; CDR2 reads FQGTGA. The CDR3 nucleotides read TGTGCCAGCAGCCCCGCCCGGGACTCCTGGACCGGGGAGCTGTTTTTT. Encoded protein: CASSPARDSWTGELFF.

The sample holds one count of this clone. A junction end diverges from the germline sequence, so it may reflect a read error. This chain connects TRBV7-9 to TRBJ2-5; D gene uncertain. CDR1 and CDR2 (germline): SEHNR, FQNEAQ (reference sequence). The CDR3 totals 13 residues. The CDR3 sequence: CASSLESVGSKDF. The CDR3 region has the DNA TGTGCCAGCAGCTTAGAGAGTGTGGGTAGCAAGGACTTC.

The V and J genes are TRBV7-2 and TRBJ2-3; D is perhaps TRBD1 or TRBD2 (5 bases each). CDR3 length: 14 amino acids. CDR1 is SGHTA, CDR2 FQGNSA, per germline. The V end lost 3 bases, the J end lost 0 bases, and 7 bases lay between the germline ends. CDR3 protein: CASSFRGSTDTQYF. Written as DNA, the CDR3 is TGTGCCAGCAGCTTTCGGGGCAGCACAGATACGCAGTATTTT. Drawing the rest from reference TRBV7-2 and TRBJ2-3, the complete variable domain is GAGVSQSPSNKVTEKGKDVELRCDPISGHTALYWYRQSLGQGLEFLIYFQGNSAPDKSGLPSDRFSAERTGGSVSTLTIQRTQQEDSAVYLCASSFRGSTDTQYFGPGTRLTVL.

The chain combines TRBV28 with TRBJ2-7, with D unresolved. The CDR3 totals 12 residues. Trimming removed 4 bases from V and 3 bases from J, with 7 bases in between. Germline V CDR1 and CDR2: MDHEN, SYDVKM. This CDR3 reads CASSSDIYEQYF. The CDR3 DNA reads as TGTGCCAGCAGTTCCGACATCTACGAGCAGTACTTC. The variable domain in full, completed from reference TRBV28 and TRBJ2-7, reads DVKVTQSSRYLVKRTGEKVFLECVQDMDHENMFWYRQDPGLGLRLIYFSYDVKMKEKGDIPEGYSVSREKKERFSLILESASTNQTSMYLCASSSDIYEQYFGPGTRLTVT.

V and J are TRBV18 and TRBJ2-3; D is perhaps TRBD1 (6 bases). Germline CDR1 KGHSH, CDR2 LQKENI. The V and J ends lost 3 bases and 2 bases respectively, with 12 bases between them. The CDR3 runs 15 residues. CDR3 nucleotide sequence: TGTGCCAGCTCACCCGGGACACTCTCCACAGATACGCAGTATTTT. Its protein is CASSPGTLSTDTQYF.

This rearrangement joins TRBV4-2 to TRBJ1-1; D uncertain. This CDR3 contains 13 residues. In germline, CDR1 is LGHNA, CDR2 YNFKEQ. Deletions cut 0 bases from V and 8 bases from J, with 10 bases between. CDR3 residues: CASSQDQGREAFF. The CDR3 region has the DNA TGTGCCAGCAGCCAAGATCAAGGCAGGGAAGCTTTCTTT.

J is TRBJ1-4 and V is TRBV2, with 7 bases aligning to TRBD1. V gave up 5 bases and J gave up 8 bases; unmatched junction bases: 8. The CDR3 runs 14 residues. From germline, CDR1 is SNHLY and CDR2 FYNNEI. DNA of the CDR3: TGTGCCAGCAGTTCGCAGGGGGACAGCGAAAAACTGTTTTTT. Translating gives CASSSQGDSEKLFF.

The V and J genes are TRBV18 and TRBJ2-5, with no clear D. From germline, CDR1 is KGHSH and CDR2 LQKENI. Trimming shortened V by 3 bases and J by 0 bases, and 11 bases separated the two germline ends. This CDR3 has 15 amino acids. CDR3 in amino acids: CASSPRDANQETQYF. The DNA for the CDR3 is TGTGCCAGCTCACCCCGAGACGCTAACCAAGAGACCCAGTACTTC.

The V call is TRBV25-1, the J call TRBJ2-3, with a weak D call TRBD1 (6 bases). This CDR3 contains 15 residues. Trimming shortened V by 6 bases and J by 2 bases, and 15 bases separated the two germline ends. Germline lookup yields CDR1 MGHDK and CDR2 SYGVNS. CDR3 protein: CASRSRQAYTDTQYF. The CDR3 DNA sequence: TGTGCCAGCAGATCGAGACAGGCGTACACAGATACGCAGTATTTT. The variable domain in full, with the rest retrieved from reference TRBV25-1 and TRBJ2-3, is EADIYQTPRYLVIGTGKKITLECSQTMGHDKMYWYQQDPGMELHLIHYSYGVNSTEKGDLSSESTVSRIRTEHFPLTLESARPSHTSQYLCASRSRQAYTDTQYFGPGTRLTVL.

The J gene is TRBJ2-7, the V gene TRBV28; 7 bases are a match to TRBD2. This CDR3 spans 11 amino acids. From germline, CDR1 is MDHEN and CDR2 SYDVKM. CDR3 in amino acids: CGSGNSYEQYF. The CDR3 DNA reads TGTGGGAGCGGGAACTCCTACGAGCAGTACTTC.

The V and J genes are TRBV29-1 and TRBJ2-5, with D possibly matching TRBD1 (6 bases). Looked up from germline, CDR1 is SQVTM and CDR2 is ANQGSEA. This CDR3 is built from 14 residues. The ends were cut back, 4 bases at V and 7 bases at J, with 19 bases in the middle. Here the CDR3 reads CSVGTVLLVWTQYF. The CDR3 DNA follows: TGCAGCGTTGGGACAGTCCTTCTCGTGTGGACCCAGTACTTC. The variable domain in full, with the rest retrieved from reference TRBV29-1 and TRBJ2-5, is SAVISQKPSRDICQRGTSLTIQCQVDSQVTMMFWYRQQPGQSLTLIATANQGSEATYESGFVIDKFPISRPNLTFSTLTVSNMSPEDSSIYLCSVGTVLLVWTQYFGPGTRLLVL.

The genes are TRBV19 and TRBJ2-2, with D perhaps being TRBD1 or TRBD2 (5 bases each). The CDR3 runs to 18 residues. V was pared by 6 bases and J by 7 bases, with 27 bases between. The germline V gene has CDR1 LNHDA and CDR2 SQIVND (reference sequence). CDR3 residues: CASRKAVGRVKEHGELFF. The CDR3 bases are TGTGCCAGTAGAAAAGCGGTCGGCAGGGTGAAGGAGCACGGGGAGCTGTTTTTT.

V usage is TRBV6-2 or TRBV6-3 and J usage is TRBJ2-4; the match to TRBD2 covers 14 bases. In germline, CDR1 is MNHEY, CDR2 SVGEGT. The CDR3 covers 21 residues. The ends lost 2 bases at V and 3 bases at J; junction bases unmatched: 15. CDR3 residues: CASSYMPGLAGEKRDKNIQYF. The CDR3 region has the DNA TGTGCCAGCAGTTACATGCCGGGACTAGCGGGAGAGAAGAGAGACAAAAACATTCAGTACTTC.

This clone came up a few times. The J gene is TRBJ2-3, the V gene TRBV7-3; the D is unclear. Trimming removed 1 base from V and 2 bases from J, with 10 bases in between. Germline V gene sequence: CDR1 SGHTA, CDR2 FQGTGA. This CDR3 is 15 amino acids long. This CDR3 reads CASSLSLSATDTQYF. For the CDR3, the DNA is TGTGCCAGCAGCTTAAGTCTCTCAGCCACAGATACGCAGTATTTT.

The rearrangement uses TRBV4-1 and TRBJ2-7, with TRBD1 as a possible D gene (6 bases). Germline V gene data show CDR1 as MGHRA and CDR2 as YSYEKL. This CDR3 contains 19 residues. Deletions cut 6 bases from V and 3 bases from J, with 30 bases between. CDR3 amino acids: CASRLNILSAGAMNYEQYF. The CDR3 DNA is TGCGCCAGCAGACTTAATATACTATCGGCAGGGGCCATGAACTACGAGCAGTACTTC.

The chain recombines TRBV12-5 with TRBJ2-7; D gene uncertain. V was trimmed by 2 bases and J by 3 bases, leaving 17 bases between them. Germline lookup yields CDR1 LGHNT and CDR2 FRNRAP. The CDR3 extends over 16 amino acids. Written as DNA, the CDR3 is TGTGCTAGTGGTTTGCCCCGGGCCCGGACGGGCTACGAGCAGTACTTC. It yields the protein CASGLPRARTGYEQYF.

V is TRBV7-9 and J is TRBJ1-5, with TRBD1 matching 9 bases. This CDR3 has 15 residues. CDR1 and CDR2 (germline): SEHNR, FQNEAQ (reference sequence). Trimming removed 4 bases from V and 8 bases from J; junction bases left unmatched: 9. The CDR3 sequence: CASSSLTGGWEPQHF. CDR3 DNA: TGTGCCAGCAGCTCGTTGACAGGGGGTTGGGAGCCCCAGCATTTT.

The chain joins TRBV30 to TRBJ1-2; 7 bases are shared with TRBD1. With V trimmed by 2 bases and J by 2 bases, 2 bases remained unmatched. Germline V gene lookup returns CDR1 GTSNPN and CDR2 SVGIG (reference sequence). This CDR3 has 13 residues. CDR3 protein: CAWSRTGNYGYTF. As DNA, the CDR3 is TGTGCCTGGAGTCGGACAGGAAACTATGGCTACACCTTC.